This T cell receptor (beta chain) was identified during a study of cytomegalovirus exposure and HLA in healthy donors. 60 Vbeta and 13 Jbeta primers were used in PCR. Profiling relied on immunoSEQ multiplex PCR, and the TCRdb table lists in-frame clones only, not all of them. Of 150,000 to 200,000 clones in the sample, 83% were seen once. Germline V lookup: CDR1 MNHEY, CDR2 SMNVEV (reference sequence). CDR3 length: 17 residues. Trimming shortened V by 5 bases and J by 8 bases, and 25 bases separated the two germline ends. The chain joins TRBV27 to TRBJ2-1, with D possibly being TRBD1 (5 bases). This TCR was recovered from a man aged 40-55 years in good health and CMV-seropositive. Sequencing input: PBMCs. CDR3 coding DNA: TGTGCCAGCAGTCCGATCTCAGCAGGGTTCTCAATCGATGAGCAGTTCTTC. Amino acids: CASSPISAGFSIDEQFF.